The rows below give T cell receptor beta chains drawn from one sample of a study of blood T cell repertoires in COVID-19. This table comes from immunoSEQ multiplex PCR, and its TCRdb copy is limited to in-frame clones, with some not included. Of 98,000 or so clones detected, about nine tenths appear once; the ten largest clones hold 4.5% to 5.5%. Sequenced: peripheral blood. Source of these receptors: a man aged 55 to 70 with COVID-19, enrolled during active disease. Both conserved end residues are part of each CDR3. Each record gives: J gene, V gene, CDR3 protein.

>TRBJ2-5|TRBV7-3
CASSFGQGETQYF
>TRBJ1-2|TRBV28
CASSPHSDRGRGYTF
>TRBJ1-5|TRBV3-1/TRBV3-2
CASSQGRNNQPQHF
>TRBJ2-2|TRBV9
CASSLDGSHTGELFF
>TRBJ1-1|TRBV19
CASIKGLGTEAFF
>TRBJ2-1|TRBV10-3
CAISEAARGNEQFF
>TRBJ1-3|TRBV28
CASSFWDRAGNTIYF
>TRBJ2-5|TRBV30
CAWSVTAAPQETQYF
>TRBJ2-3|TRBV7-9
CASSLGREITDTQYF
>TRBJ2-7|TRBV15
CATSREPSGRGNPYEQYF
>TRBJ2-5|TRBV6-5
CASSYGSGSETQYF
>TRBJ2-6|TRBV5-1
CASSLASAGGFSGANVLTF
>TRBJ2-7|TRBV7-9
CASSLMTSYEQYF
>TRBJ2-4|TRBV5-1
CASSYTGENIQYF
>TRBJ1-2|TRBV5-4
CASSLSQGANYGYTF
>TRBJ2-2|TRBV14
CASSQVQYTGELFF
>TRBJ2-3|TRBV7-6
CASSSRGDIGTDTQYF
>TRBJ2-1|TRBV7-9
CASTGVTGGYTEQFF
>TRBJ2-7|TRBV6-4
CASSNGQKPYEQYF
>TRBJ2-2|TRBV11-3
CASSSQGYTGELFF
>TRBJ2-5|TRBV6-2/TRBV6-3
CASSYLYQETQYF
>TRBJ2-1|TRBV7-9
CASSPRGSGDYNEQFF
>TRBJ2-1|TRBV18
CASSQKPGLEPNEQFF
>TRBJ1-5|TRBV29-1
CSVGAENQPQHF